This TCR beta chain was retrieved from a study of blood T cell repertoires in COVID-19 (dated by TCRdb to 2020 to 2021). About the investigation overall: Samples covering the acute and convalescent phases of COVID-19 were provided by collaborators in the United States, Italy and Spain. The samples were drawn from two sources: the first 160 participants of the ongoing ImmuneRACE study, and 950 to 1,500 subjects contributed by 6 global collaborators. The sample metadata nearly always contained a de-identified subject ID, COVID-19 status, age in years and sex. Where available, HLA class I and class II types were obtained from metadata supplied by the sample provider rather than from assay-based typing. The dataset comprised deeply sampled blood TCRbeta repertoires from subjects exposed to, actively infected with, or recovered from COVID-19. The material from the prospective study consisted of cDNA or gDNA derived from T cells, B-cell-depleted T cells, or PBMCs. The repertoires were released in a freely available public database meant as a resource for research on the immune response to SARS-CoV-2.

Regarding this clone: Its binding antigen is unknown. Base qualities are not at hand, and no much larger clone is one base apart.

Another Seattle source contributed samples from volunteer blood donors who had recovered from COVID-19. Each collaborating institution followed its own protocols to collect whole blood in K2EDTA tubes. For TCRbeta analysis, collaborators shipped samples as frozen whole blood, isolated PBMCs, or DNA extracted from either of those sample types. What the work shows at the level of the full study, not this receptor alone: The amount of clinical and demographic metadata varied by source and participant and was provided uncurated.

The immunoSEQ Assay, a bias-controlled multiplex PCR, was used to amplify TCRbeta CDR3 regions from genomic DNA. As for the original processing: Nucleated cell counts per sample were estimated from amplification of reference gene primers within the assay. Sequence reads were collapsed and filtered to measure the absolute abundance of every unique TCRbeta CDR3 rearrangement. Productive Simpson clonality was computed per sample as the square root of Simpson's diversity index over productive rearrangements. TCRdb took this table from immuneACCESS and kept in-frame rearrangements with V and J called. Such tables lack part of the clones; where checked against another copy, unresolved V genes explain under half of the gap, and the rest is unexplained. V and J calls and clone size follow that table, whereas D and trimming were derived from the DNA. The sample includes roughly 250,000 clones, with roughly nine tenths observed a single time. The biggest ten clones account for roughly 7.8% of the sample.

The source of this sequence is a man aged 55-75 years who had recovered from COVID-19. The source material was peripheral blood.

The CDR3 has the sequence CASSFRTPGTEAFF. The nucleotides read TGTGCCAGCAGTTTCAGGACCCCGGGGACTGAAGCTTTCTTT. In this chain, TRBV6-2 or TRBV6-3 is recombined with TRBJ1-1, with the D gene too uncertain to name. The CDR1 and CDR2 encoded by the germline V gene are MNHEY and SVGEGT. A distance of 14 bases separates the germline ends of V and J, which lose 4 bases and 5 bases respectively. The CDR3 sequence holds 14 residues, the cysteine and phenylalanine included. The entry retains the CDR3 DNA only, 42 bases that are in frame from base 1.